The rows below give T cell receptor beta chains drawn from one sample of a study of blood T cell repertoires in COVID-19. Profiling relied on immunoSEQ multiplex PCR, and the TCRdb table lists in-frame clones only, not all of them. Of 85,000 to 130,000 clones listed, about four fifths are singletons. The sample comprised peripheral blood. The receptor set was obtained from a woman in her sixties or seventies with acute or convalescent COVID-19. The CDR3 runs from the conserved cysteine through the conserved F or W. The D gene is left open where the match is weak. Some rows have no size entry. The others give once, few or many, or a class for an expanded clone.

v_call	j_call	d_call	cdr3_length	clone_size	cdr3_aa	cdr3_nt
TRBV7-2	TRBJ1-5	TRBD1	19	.	CASSPNPIQGALSNQPQHF	TGTGCCAGCAGCCCCAACCCTATCCAGGGGGCGCTTAGCAATCAGCCCCAGCATTTT
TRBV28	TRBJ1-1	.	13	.	CASSQGSSTEAFF	TGTGCCAGCAGCCAGGGGTCGAGCACTGAAGCTTTCTTT
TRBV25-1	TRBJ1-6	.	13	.	CASSGQGNSPLHF	TGTGCCAGCAGTGGTCAGGGTAATTCACCCCTCCACTTT
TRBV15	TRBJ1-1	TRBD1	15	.	CATSPSRTGNTEAFF	TGTGCCACCAGCCCCTCACGGACAGGGAACACTGAAGCTTTCTTT
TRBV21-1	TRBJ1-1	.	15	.	CASSKGAGGNTEAFF	TGTGCCAGCAGCAAAGGCGCAGGTGGGAACACTGAAGCTTTCTTT
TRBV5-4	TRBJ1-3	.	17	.	CASSLGGYRSSGNTIYF	TGTGCCAGCAGCTTGGGGGGATACAGGAGCTCTGGAAACACCATATATTTT
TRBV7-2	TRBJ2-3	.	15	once	CASSSSGTFTDTQYF	TGTGCCAGCAGCAGCTCCGGGACTTTCACAGATACGCAGTATTTT
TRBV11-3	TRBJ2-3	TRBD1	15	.	CASSRDRGGADTQYF	TGTGCCAGCAGTCGCGACAGGGGAGGCGCAGATACGCAGTATTTT
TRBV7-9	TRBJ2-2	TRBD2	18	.	CASSDPYVPGGTTGELFF	TGTGCCAGCAGCGACCCCTACGTCCCGGGGGGAACCACCGGGGAGCTGTTTTTT
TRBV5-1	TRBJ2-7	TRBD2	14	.	CASREGGTSSEQYF	TGCGCCAGCCGAGAAGGCGGGACTAGCTCCGAGCAGTACTTC
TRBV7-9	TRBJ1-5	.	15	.	CASSLQGGGDQPQHF	TGTGCCAGCAGCTTACAAGGGGGGGGTGATCAGCCCCAGCATTTT
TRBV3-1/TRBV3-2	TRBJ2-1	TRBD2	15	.	CASSQYSGRGNEQFF	TGTGCCAGCAGCCAATACAGCGGGAGAGGCAATGAGCAGTTCTTC
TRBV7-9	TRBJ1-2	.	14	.	CASSLLQGEYGYTF	TGTGCCAGCAGCCTTCTCCAGGGCGAGTATGGCTACACCTTC
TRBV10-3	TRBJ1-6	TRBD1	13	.	CAISGQGGRALHF	TGTGCCATCAGTGGGCAGGGGGGACGGGCCCTCCACTTT
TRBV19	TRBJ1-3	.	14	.	CASSIRLSGNTIYF	TGTGCCAGTAGTATCCGACTCTCTGGAAACACCATATATTTT
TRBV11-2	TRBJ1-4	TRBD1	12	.	CASRDSNEKLFF	TGTGCCAGCCGGGACAGCAATGAAAAACTGTTTTTT
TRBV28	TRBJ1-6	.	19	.	CASRRQLSTGLIEDSPLHF	TGTGCCAGCAGAAGACAGTTGTCGACTGGGTTAATTGAGGATTCACCCCTCCACTTT
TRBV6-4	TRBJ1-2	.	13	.	CASSGGTPYGYTF	TGTGCCAGCAGTGGGGGGACACCCTATGGCTACACCTTC
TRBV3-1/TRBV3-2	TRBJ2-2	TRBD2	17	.	CASSQPSGRDYTGELFF	TGTGCCAGCAGCCAACCTAGCGGGAGGGATTATACCGGGGAGCTGTTTTTT
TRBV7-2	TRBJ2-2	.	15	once	CASSLTSLNTGELFF	TGTGCCAGCAGCTTAACCAGTTTGAACACCGGGGAGCTGTTTTTT
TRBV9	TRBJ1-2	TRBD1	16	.	CASSPTQGAFSYGYTF	TGTGCCAGCAGCCCGACACAGGGGGCGTTCTCCTATGGCTACACCTTC
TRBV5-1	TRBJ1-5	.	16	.	CASSPGQPSLNQPQHF	TGCGCCAGCAGCCCCGGACAGCCTAGCCTCAATCAGCCCCAGCATTTT
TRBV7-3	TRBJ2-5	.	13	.	CASNNGGAETQYF	TGTGCCAGCAACAATGGAGGTGCAGAGACCCAGTACTTC
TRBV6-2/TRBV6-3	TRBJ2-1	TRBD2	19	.	CASSPVGSGGAKSYNEQFF	TGTGCCAGCAGCCCCGTTGGTAGCGGGGGGGCCAAGTCCTACAATGAGCAGTTCTTC
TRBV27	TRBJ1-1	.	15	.	CASSLVGGDGTEAFF	TGTGCCAGCAGTTTAGTCGGGGGGGACGGCACTGAAGCTTTCTTT
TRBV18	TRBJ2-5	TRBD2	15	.	CASSPVSAGEETQYF	TGTGCCAGCTCACCTGTCTCTGCGGGGGAAGAGACCCAGTACTTC
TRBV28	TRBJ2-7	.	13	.	CASRVGVGYEQYF	TGTGCCAGCAGGGTCGGAGTTGGCTACGAGCAGTACTTC
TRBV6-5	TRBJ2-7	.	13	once	CASSQNPSYEQYF	TGCGCCAGCAGTCAGAACCCCTCCTACGAGCAGTACTTC
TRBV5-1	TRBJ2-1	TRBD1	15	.	CASSFGQGVYNEQFF	TGCGCCAGCAGCTTTGGACAGGGGGTCTACAATGAGCAGTTCTTC
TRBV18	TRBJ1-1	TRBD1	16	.	CASSQETGGMNTEAFF	TGTGCCAGCTCCCAAGAGACAGGGGGCATGAACACTGAAGCTTTCTTT
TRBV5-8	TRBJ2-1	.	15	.	CASSLDSGSYNEQFF	TGTGCCAGCAGCTTGGATAGCGGTAGCTACAATGAGCAGTTCTTC
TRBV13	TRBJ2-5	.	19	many	CASSRLRSSAGEYQETQYF	TGTGCCAGCAGCCGCTTACGGTCTTCGGCAGGGGAATACCAAGAGACCCAGTACTTC
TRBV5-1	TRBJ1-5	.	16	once	CASTIRGKPLVQPQHF	TGCGCCAGCACCATTCGCGGTAAGCCTCTAGTTCAGCCCCAGCATTTT
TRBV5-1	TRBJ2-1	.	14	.	CASSWGPGGDEQFF	TGCGCCAGCAGCTGGGGGCCGGGGGGTGATGAGCAGTTCTTC
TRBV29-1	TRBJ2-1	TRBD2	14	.	CSVVGLAVDNEQFF	TGCAGCGTTGTAGGACTAGCGGTCGACAATGAGCAGTTCTTC
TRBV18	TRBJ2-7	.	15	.	CASSPGGQGYYEQYF	TGTGCCAGCTCCCCCGGTGGGCAGGGGTACTACGAGCAGTACTTC
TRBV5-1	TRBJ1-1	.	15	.	CASILHGGQGTEAFF	TGCGCCAGCATCCTACATGGGGGCCAAGGGACTGAAGCTTTCTTT
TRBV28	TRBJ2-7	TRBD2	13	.	CASSWTSTYEQYF	TGTGCCAGCAGTTGGACTAGCACCTACGAGCAGTACTTC
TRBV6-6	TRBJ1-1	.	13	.	CASSSIGGTEAFF	TGTGCCAGCAGTTCAATTGGCGGCACTGAAGCTTTCTTT
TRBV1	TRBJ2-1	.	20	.	CTSSQEGTSGGARAYNEQFF	TGCACCAGCAGCCAAGAGGGGACTAGCGGGGGGGCCAGGGCCTACAATGAGCAGTTCTTC
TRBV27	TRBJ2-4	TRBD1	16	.	CASSAGTGLAKNIQYF	TGTGCCAGCAGTGCGGGGACAGGTCTAGCCAAAAACATTCAGTACTTC
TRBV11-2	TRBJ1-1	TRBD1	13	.	CASSTDRDTEAFF	TGTGCCAGCAGTACGGACAGGGACACTGAAGCTTTCTTT
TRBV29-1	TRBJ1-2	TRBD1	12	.	CSGRQGDYGYTF	TGCAGCGGGAGACAGGGCGACTATGGCTACACCTTC